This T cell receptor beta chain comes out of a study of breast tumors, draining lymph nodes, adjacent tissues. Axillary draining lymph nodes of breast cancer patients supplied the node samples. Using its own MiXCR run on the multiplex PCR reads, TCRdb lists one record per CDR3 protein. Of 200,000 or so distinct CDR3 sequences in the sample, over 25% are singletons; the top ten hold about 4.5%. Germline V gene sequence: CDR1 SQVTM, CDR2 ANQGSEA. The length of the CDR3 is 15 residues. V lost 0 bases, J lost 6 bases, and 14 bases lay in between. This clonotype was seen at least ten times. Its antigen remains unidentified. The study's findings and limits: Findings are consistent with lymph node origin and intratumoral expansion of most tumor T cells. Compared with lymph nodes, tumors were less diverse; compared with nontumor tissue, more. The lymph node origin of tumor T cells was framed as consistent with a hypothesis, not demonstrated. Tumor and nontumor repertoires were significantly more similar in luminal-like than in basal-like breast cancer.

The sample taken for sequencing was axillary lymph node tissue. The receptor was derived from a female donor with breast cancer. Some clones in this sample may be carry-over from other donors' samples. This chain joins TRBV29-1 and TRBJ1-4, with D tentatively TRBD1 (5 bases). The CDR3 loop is CSVEDRGGTHEKLFF. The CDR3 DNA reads TGCAGCGTTGAAGATCGGGGGGGGACCCATGAAAAACTGTTTTTT.